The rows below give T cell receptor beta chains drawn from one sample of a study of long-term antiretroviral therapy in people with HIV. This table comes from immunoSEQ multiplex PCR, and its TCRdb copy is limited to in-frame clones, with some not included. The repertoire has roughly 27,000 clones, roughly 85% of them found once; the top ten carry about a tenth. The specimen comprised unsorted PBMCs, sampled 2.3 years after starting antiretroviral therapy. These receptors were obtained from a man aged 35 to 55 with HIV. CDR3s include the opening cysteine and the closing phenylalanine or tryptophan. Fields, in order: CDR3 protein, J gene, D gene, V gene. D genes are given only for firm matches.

CDR3aa: CASSYLYEQYF
j_gene: TRBJ2-7
d_gene: .
v_gene: TRBV6-5

CDR3aa: CASSPLDSLNTEAFF
j_gene: TRBJ1-1
d_gene: .
v_gene: TRBV5-1

CDR3aa: CASSPLQGPETQYF
j_gene: TRBJ2-5
d_gene: .
v_gene: TRBV7-9

CDR3aa: CASSLTAGLQFLEQYF
j_gene: TRBJ2-7
d_gene: TRBD2
v_gene: TRBV7-8

CDR3aa: CSVSPGGLNYGYTF
j_gene: TRBJ1-2
d_gene: TRBD1
v_gene: TRBV29-1

CDR3aa: CASSQVVGAERGDQPQHF
j_gene: TRBJ1-5
d_gene: .
v_gene: TRBV4-2

CDR3aa: CASSYGRVVDEKLFF
j_gene: TRBJ1-4
d_gene: .
v_gene: TRBV11-3

CDR3aa: CASGRAGYNEQFF
j_gene: TRBJ2-1
d_gene: TRBD2
v_gene: TRBV27

CDR3aa: CASSLTGEGDPYEQYF
j_gene: TRBJ2-7
d_gene: .
v_gene: TRBV11-2

CDR3aa: CAIRKRAKGDTEAFF
j_gene: TRBJ1-1
d_gene: .
v_gene: TRBV10-3

CDR3aa: CASSYGTSGDNEQFF
j_gene: TRBJ2-1
d_gene: TRBD2
v_gene: TRBV6-5

CDR3aa: CASSLEGPNYNEQFF
j_gene: TRBJ2-1
d_gene: .
v_gene: TRBV7-8

CDR3aa: CASSFTLGDYEQYF
j_gene: TRBJ2-7
d_gene: .
v_gene: TRBV5-1

CDR3aa: CASSFMDGYTF
j_gene: TRBJ1-2
d_gene: .
v_gene: TRBV28

CDR3aa: CASSLEPSPSSYEQYF
j_gene: TRBJ2-7
d_gene: .
v_gene: TRBV7-6

CDR3aa: CASSESKWDRGLNEQFF
j_gene: TRBJ2-1
d_gene: TRBD1
v_gene: TRBV10-1

CDR3aa: CASSRPDVRPQETQYF
j_gene: TRBJ2-5
d_gene: .
v_gene: TRBV7-2

CDR3aa: CASSPDPGGDEQFF
j_gene: TRBJ2-1
d_gene: .
v_gene: TRBV5-1

CDR3aa: CASSIGTGGNYEQYF
j_gene: TRBJ2-7
d_gene: TRBD1
v_gene: TRBV19

CDR3aa: CASRWDNEQFF
j_gene: TRBJ2-1
d_gene: .
v_gene: TRBV5-1

CDR3aa: CASSIGGQEAFF
j_gene: TRBJ1-1
d_gene: .
v_gene: TRBV19

CDR3aa: CASSQGWGTGELFF
j_gene: TRBJ2-2
d_gene: .
v_gene: TRBV7-8